The sequence of this T cell receptor beta chain was determined in a study of beta chain features in type 1 diabetes. General study results and limits: Possible PCR preference for shorter templates applied equally to patients and controls. Researchers reported that naive, central memory and Treg TCRB repertoires appeared more similar in patients than in healthy donors. TCRB CDR3s were moderately but significantly shorter in Type 1 diabetes patients in all four CD4+ subsets.

Naive, central memory, regulatory and stem cell-like memory cells within the CD4+ compartment were sorted using CD45RO/CCR7/CD25/CD127/CD95/CD27. A remark on this clone: Antigen: not known.

All of the isolated RNA was reverse transcribed, so expressed TCRB transcripts were sequenced. Only in-frame clones appear in the TCRdb table, and some are missing; sequencing was by immunoSEQ multiplex PCR. The sample lists around 500,000 clones, approximately 10% occurring once. The sequence came from a young woman in good health. Input material: naive CD4+ T cells from blood.

CDR3 coding DNA: TGTGCCAGCAGCGTCTTCCGGGACCGCTACAATGAGCAGTTCTTC. This translates into CASSVFRDRYNEQFF. This chain joins TRBV7-2 and TRBJ2-1; D tentatively fits TRBD1 or TRBD2 (5 bases each). V dropped 5 bases and J dropped 3 bases, with 14 bases sitting between them. The germline V gene encodes CDR1 SGHTA and CDR2 FQGNSA. The CDR3 length is 15 residues.